This T cell receptor beta chain emerged from a study of shared clonotypes between healthy human individuals. Naive CD8 cells comprised CD45RO-negative, CCR7-positively selected cells, excluding terminally differentiated effector memory CD45RA+ cells. Germline assignment: CDR1 SQVTM and CDR2 ANQGSEA. V was shortened by 0 bases and J by 3 bases, with 11 bases between the two germline ends. The CDR3 has 14 residues. Each PCR replicate from the sorted subsets contained around 0.2 ug DNA, which is some 32,000 T cell genomes. The assay was immunoSEQ multiplex PCR, and TCRdb's table has in-frame clones only and misses some. The sample comprises 550,000 to 750,000 clones, roughly 94% of which are singletons, and about 24% rests with the top ten.

The source material was naive CD8+ T cells sorted from blood. The rearrangement links TRBV29-1 to TRBJ1-1, with D tentatively TRBD1 (5 bases). This clonotype was sampled from a young man in good health. CDR3 nucleotide sequence: TGCAGCGTTGAAGATTCGGGGGGGGACACTGAAGCTTTCTTT. Translation gives CSVEDSGGDTEAFF.